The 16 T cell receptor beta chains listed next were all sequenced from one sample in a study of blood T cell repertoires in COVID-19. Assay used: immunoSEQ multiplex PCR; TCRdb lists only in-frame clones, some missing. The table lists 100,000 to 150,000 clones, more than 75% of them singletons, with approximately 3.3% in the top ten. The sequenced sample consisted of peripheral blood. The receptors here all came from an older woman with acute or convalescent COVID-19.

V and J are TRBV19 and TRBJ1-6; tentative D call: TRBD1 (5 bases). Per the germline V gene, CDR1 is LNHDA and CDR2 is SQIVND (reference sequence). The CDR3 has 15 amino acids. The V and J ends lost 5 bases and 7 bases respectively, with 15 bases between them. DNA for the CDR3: TGTGCCAGTAGTCAGGGCAGGGAAGAAAATTCACCCCTCCACTTT. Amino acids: CASSQGREENSPLHF.

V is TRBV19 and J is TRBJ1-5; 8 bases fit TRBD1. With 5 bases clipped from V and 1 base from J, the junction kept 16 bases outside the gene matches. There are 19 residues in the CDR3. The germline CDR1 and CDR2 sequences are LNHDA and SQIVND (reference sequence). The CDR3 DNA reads TGTGCCAGTAGTTCATGGACAGGGAAGGACCTAGCCAGCAATCAGCCCCAGCATTTT. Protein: CASSSWTGKDLASNQPQHF.

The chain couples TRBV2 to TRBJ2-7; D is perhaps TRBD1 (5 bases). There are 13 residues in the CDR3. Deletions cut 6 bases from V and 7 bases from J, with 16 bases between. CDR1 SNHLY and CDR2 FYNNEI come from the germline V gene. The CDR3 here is CASRGIRAEEQYV. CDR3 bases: TGTGCCAGCAGGGGGATCAGGGCGGAGGAGCAGTACGTC.

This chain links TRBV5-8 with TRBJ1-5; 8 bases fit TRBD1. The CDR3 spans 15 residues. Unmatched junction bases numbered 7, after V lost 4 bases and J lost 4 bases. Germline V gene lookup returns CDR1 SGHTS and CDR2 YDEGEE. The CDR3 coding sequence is TGTGCCAGCAGCACGGGACAGGTAGTAAATCAGCCCCAGCATTTT. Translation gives CASSTGQVVNQPQHF.

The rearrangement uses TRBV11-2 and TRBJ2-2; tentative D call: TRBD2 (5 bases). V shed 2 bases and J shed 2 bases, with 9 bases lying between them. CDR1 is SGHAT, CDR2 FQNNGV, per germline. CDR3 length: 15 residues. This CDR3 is CASSLLTGNTGELFF. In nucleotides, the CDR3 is TGTGCCAGCAGCTTACTTACGGGAAACACCGGGGAGCTGTTTTTT.

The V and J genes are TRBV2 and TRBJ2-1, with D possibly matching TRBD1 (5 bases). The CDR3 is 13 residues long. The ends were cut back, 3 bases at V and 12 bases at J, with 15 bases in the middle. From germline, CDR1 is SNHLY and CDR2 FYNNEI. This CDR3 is CASSEMGRMGQFF. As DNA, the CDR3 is TGTGCCAGCAGTGAGATGGGGCGCATGGGGCAGTTCTTC.

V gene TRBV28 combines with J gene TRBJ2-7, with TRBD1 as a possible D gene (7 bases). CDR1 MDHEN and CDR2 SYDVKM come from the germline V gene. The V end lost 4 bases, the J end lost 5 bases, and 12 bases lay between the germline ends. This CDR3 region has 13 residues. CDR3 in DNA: TGTGCCAGCAGTTATGGGGGGACAGACGAGCAGTACGTC. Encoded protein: CASSYGGTDEQYV.

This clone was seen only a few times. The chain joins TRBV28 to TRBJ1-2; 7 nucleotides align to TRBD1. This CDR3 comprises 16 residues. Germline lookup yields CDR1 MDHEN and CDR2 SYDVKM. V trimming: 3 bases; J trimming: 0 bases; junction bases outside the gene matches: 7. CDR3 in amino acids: CASSFGSRGANYGYTF. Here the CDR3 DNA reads TGTGCCAGCAGTTTTGGTAGCAGGGGGGCTAACTATGGCTACACCTTC.

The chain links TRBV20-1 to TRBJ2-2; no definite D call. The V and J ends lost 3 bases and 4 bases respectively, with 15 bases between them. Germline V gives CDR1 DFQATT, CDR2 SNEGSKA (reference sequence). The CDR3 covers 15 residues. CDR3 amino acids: CSASTTPEATGELFF. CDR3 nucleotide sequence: TGCAGTGCTAGTACGACTCCCGAAGCCACCGGGGAGCTGTTTTTT.

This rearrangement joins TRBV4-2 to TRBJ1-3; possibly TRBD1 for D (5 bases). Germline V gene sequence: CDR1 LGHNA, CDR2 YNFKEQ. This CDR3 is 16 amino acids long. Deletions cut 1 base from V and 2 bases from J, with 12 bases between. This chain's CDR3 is CASSQGRVDAGNTIYF. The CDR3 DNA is TGTGCCAGCAGCCAAGGCAGGGTGGACGCTGGAAACACCATATATTTT.

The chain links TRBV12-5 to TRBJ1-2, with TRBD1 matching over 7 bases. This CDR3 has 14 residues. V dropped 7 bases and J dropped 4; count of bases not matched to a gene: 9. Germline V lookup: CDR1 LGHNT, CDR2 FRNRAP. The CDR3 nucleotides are TGTGCTAGTGAGAGCAGGGGGGACAGCTATGGCTACACCTTC. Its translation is CASESRGDSYGYTF. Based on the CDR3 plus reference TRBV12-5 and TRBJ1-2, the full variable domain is DARVTQTPRHKVTEMGQEVTMRCQPILGHNTVFWYRQTMMQGLELLAYFRNRAPLDDSGMPKDRFSAEMPDATLATLKIQPSEPRDSAVYFCASESRGDSYGYTFGSGTRLTVV.

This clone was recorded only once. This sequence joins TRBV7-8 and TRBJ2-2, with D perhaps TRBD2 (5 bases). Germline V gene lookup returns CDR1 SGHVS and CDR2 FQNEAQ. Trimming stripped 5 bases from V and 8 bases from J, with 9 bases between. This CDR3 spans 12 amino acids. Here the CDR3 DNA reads TGTGCCAGCAGCGCTAGAGGGGGGGAGCTGTTTTTT. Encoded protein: CASSARGGELFF.

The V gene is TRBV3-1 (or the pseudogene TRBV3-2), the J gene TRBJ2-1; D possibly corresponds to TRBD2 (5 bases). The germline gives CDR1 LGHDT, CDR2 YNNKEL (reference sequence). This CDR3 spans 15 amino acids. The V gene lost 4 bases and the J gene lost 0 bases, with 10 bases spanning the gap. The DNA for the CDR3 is TGTGCCAGCAGCCTCCTTGGGAGCTCCTACAATGAGCAGTTCTTC. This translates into CASSLLGSSYNEQFF.

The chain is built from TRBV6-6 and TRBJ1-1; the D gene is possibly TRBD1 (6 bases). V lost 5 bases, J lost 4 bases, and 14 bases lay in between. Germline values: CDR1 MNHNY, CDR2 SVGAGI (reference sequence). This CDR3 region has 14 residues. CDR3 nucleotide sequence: TGTGCCAGCAGTGCGACAGGATCACCCACTGAAGCTTTCTTT. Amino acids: CASSATGSPTEAFF.

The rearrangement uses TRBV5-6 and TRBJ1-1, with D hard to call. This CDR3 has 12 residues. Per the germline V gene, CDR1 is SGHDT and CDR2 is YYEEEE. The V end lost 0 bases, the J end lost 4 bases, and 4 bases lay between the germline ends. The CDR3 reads CASSLVGTEAFF. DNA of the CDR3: TGTGCCAGCAGCTTGGTCGGCACTGAAGCTTTCTTT.

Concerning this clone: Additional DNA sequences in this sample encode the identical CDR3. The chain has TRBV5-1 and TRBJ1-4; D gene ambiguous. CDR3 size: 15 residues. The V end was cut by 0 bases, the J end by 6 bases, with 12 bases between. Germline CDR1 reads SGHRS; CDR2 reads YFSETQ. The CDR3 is CASSLAGRVDEKLFF. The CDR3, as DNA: TGCGCCAGCAGCTTGGCCGGGAGGGTGGATGAAAAACTGTTTTTT.